The sample holds a few counts of the clone carrying this T cell receptor beta chain. Its antigen is currently unknown. Time point indicated: newly diagnosed GD, antithyroid drugs for less than 3 months. From PBMCs, RNA was extracted and then used to make the TCR library. The authors diagnosed Graves' disease using American Thyroid Association guidelines. The data stem from a study of regulatory T cells in long-lasting Graves disease. Arm-PCR of CDR3 regions and iRepertoire HTBI primers were used to build TCR beta libraries. A single record per CDR3 protein comes from TCRdb applying MiXCR to the multiplex PCR reads. The sample carries 350,000 to 550,000 distinct CDR3 sequences, about 17% recorded once. With 1 base removed from V and 5 bases from J, the gap between germline ends came to 12 bases. This CDR3 is 14 amino acids long. Germline CDR1 reads MGHDK; CDR2 reads SYGVNS. Study observations and caveats: It is possible that accuracy was reduced by the small size of the sample.

The data also belong to a second study, concerning T cells in Graves' hyperthyroidism and ophthalmopathy. From that paper: Hyperthyroidism had been newly diagnosed in patients aged 18 to 65, and its duration was under 2 months.

The rearrangement uses TRBV25-1 and TRBJ2-7; D gene ambiguous. This TCR derives from a woman aged 18-29 years with Graves disease. The sequenced sample was peripheral blood mononuclear cells (PBMCs), obtained at new diagnosis, from a patient treated with antithyroid drugs. CDR3 bases: TGTGCCAGCAGTGAATTAGGTGTCATGGACGAGCAGTACTTC. As protein: CASSELGVMDEQYF.